Below, 25 T cell receptor beta chains from the same sample are listed, as sequenced in a study of cytomegalovirus exposure and HLA in healthy donors. With 60 Vbeta and 13 Jbeta primers, the PCR was carried out. Some clones are missing from TCRdb's copy, which holds only in-frame ones; the method was immunoSEQ multiplex PCR. The sample lists more than 200,000 clones, 82% seen once, with 6% in the top ten. The sequencing input was PBMCs. These receptors were collected from a man between 40 and 49 years old in good health and CMV-seropositive.

This chain connects TRBV28 to TRBJ2-5; D gene ambiguous. The CDR3 contains 13 residues. From germline, CDR1 is MDHEN and CDR2 SYDVKM. V was trimmed by 3 bases and J by 5 bases, leaving 10 bases between them. CDR3 residues: CASSFPPQETQYF. For the CDR3, the DNA is TGTGCCAGCAGTTTCCCGCCCCAGGAGACCCAGTACTTC.

Concerning this clone: The same CDR3 also results from other DNA sequences found in this sample. The rearrangement uses TRBV25-1 and TRBJ2-1; 8 nucleotides match TRBD2. J was trimmed by 2 bases and V by 6 bases; bases with no gene match: 3. CDR3 size: 14 residues. Germline V gene sequence: CDR1 MGHDK, CDR2 SYGVNS. DNA for the CDR3: TGTGCCAGCAGCGAAGCGGGAGCCTACAATGAGCAGTTCTTC. Amino acids: CASSEAGAYNEQFF.

The V call is TRBV7-9, the J call TRBJ1-2; tentative D call: TRBD1 (5 bases). The CDR3 consists of 16 residues. The germline gives CDR1 SEHNR, CDR2 FQNEAQ (reference sequence). The V end lost 8 bases, the J end lost 3 bases, and 22 bases lay between the germline ends. As DNA, the CDR3 is TGTGCCAGCGTCCACCGCGGGGGTCCTGGGGACTATGGCTACACCTTC. It translates to CASVHRGGPGDYGYTF. The whole variable domain, filled in from reference TRBV7-9 and TRBJ1-2, reads DTGVSQNPRHKITKRGQNVTFRCDPISEHNRLYWYRQTLGQGPEFLTYFQNEAQLEKSRLLSDRFSAERPKGSFSTLEIQRTEQGDSAMYLCASVHRGGPGDYGYTFGSGTRLTVV.

This clone was seen once. The CDR3: CSTRTGQSIWDTQYF. DNA of the CDR3: TGCAGCACCCGGACAGGGCAGAGTATATGGGATACGCAGTATTTT. The chain has TRBV29-1 and TRBJ2-3; 8 bases fit TRBD1. With V trimmed by 8 bases and J by 6 bases, 16 bases remained unmatched. The CDR3 has 15 amino acids. CDR1 and CDR2 (germline): SQVTM, ANQGSEA.

The gene calls are TRBV6-5 and TRBJ1-1, with D hard to call. With 3 bases removed from V and 1 base from J, the gap between germline ends came to 6 bases. This CDR3 comprises 13 residues. Germline CDR1 reads MNHEY; CDR2 reads SVGAGI. The chain's CDR3 is CASSYAGNTEAFF. The DNA of the CDR3 is TGTGCCAGCAGTTATGCAGGGAACACTGAAGCTTTCTTT.

V and J are TRBV23-1 and TRBJ2-7; TRBD2 matches at 7 bases. TRBV23-1 is annotated as an ORF whose role is uncertain. CDR3 length equals 18 residues. The junction had 13 bases not matched to a gene; V was cut back by 2 bases and J by 0 bases. CDR3 loop: CASSQGRGGSASSYEQYV. As DNA, the CDR3 is TGCGCCAGCAGTCAAGGGAGGGGCGGGAGCGCAAGCTCCTACGAGCAGTACGTC.

The chain recombines TRBV7-9 with TRBJ2-2; D might be TRBD2 (5 bases). V gave up 0 bases and J gave up 6 bases, with 8 bases separating them. The CDR3 is 14 residues long. In germline, CDR1 is SEHNR, CDR2 FQNEAQ (reference sequence). DNA for the CDR3: TGTGCCAGCAGCTTAGCCGGGGAAGCCGGGGAGCTGTTTTTT. Amino acids: CASSLAGEAGELFF.

This sequence joins TRBV9 and TRBJ1-3; D not resolved. The V and J ends lost 4 bases and 1 base respectively, with 9 bases between them. The CDR3 contains 14 residues. Germline V gene sequence: CDR1 SGDLS, CDR2 YYNGEE. DNA of the CDR3: TGTGCCAGCAGCCCCGAGGGTTCTGGAAACACCATATATTTT. It translates to CASSPEGSGNTIYF.

The chain is built from TRBV6-1 and TRBJ1-2; D is undetermined. Germline assignment: CDR1 MNHNS and CDR2 SASEGT. Trimming left V 3 bases short and J 4 bases short, with 18 bases between. The CDR3 is 16 amino acids. The CDR3 spells CASSEGAGWASYGYTF. The CDR3 bases are TGTGCCAGCAGTGAGGGAGCGGGGTGGGCGTCCTATGGCTACACCTTC.

The V call is TRBV29-1, the J call TRBJ2-7; TRBD2 aligns across 7 bases. The CDR3 totals 13 residues. V dropped 5 bases and J dropped 7; count of bases not matched to a gene: 11. The germline V gene has CDR1 SQVTM and CDR2 ANQGSEA. This CDR3 is CSVMTSSSGEQYV. The DNA of the CDR3 is TGCAGCGTTATGACTAGCTCCTCCGGGGAGCAGTACGTC.

This chain links TRBV9 with TRBJ2-2; tentative D call: TRBD2 (6 bases). The CDR3 contains 17 residues. Trimming took off 3 bases at V and 3 bases at J, with 18 bases between the two ends. CDR1 is SGDLS, CDR2 YYNGEE, per germline. The DNA of the CDR3 is TGTGCCAGCAGCGCCGACCGGGACTCTCGACACACCGGGGAGCTGTTTTTT. As protein: CASSADRDSRHTGELFF.

The rearrangement joins TRBV6-6 to TRBJ1-5; 9 bases align to TRBD1. V was clipped by 4 bases and J by 4 bases; unmatched bases: 8. Germline lookup yields CDR1 MNHNY and CDR2 SVGAGI (reference sequence). The CDR3 sequence is 16 residues long. The CDR3 region has the DNA TGTGCCAGCAGTTCCTCGGACAGGGGACGTAATCAGCCCCAGCATTTT. It translates to CASSSSDRGRNQPQHF.

The chain is built from TRBV10-3 and TRBJ2-1, with 8 bases that match TRBD2. Germline CDR1 ENHRY, CDR2 SYGVKD. Losses at the gene ends were 3 bases for V and 3 bases for J; bases not matched to a gene: 1. The CDR3 spans 14 residues. CDR3 amino acids: CAISEGTSYNEQFF. CDR3 sequence (DNA): TGTGCCATCAGTGAAGGGACTAGCTACAATGAGCAGTTCTTC.

The V gene is TRBV30, the J gene TRBJ1-1, with TRBD1 as a possible D gene (6 bases). This CDR3 region has 11 residues. Germline CDR1 GTSNPN, CDR2 SVGIG (reference sequence). V gave up 5 bases and J gave up 6 bases, with 10 bases separating them. The CDR3 sequence is CAWHRVSEAFF. Written as DNA, the CDR3 is TGTGCCTGGCACAGGGTTTCTGAAGCTTTCTTT.

This clone was detected only a few times. CDR3 protein: CASSPALAGNNEQFF. DNA of the CDR3: TGTGCCAGCAGCCCGGCTCTAGCGGGAAACAATGAGCAGTTCTTC. The chain joins TRBV7-3 to TRBJ2-1, with 9 bases fitting TRBD2. J lost 5 bases, V lost 5 bases, and 7 bases had no gene match. The CDR3 runs to 15 residues. Looked up from germline, CDR1 is SGHTA and CDR2 is FQGTGA. The full variable domain, with the rest looked up from reference TRBV7-3 and TRBJ2-1, is GAGVSQTPSNKVTEKGKYVELRCDPISGHTALYWYRQSLGQGPEFLIYFQGTGAADDSGLPNDRFFAVRPEGSVSTLKIQRTERGDSAVYLCASSPALAGNNEQFFGPGTRLTVL.

The chain employs TRBV2 and TRBJ2-5; 11 bases fit TRBD1. Germline lookup yields CDR1 SNHLY and CDR2 FYNNEI. The junction had 2 bases not matched to a gene; V was cut back by 4 bases and J by 4 bases. The CDR3 extends over 14 amino acids. The CDR3 sequence: CASSGDRGVETQYF. In nucleotides, the CDR3 is TGTGCCAGCAGTGGGGACAGGGGGGTAGAGACCCAGTACTTC.

The J gene is TRBJ2-1, the V gene TRBV27, with 8 bases lining up with TRBD2. The CDR3 runs to 15 residues. V gave up 2 bases and J gave up 4 bases; unmatched junction bases: 4. Germline V gives CDR1 MNHEY, CDR2 SMNVEV (reference sequence). The CDR3 reads CASSLIAGTYNEQFF. CDR3 DNA sequence: TGTGCCAGCAGTTTAATAGCGGGAACTTACAATGAGCAGTTCTTC.

The chain recombines TRBV5-1 with TRBJ2-1, with 14 bases identical to TRBD2. V shed 7 bases, J shed 10 bases, and the junction held 7 bases outside the gene matches. The CDR3 spans 14 residues. The germline CDR1 and CDR2 sequences are SGHRS and YFSETQ. The CDR3 sequence: CASGWTSGGTEQFF. CDR3 sequence (DNA): TGCGCCAGCGGGTGGACTAGCGGGGGGACAGAGCAGTTCTTC.

V gene TRBV7-9 combines with J gene TRBJ2-1, with 9 bases identical to TRBD2. The CDR3 runs to 16 residues. Germline V gene data show CDR1 as SEHNR and CDR2 as FQNEAQ (reference sequence). With 1 base clipped from V and 5 bases from J, the junction kept 6 bases outside the gene matches. CDR3 DNA sequence: TGTGCCAGCAGCTTAGGTAGCGGGAGTGCCCACAATGAGCAGTTCTTC. Protein: CASSLGSGSAHNEQFF.

The DNA of the CDR3 is TGCGCCAGCAGGAGGGAGTTAGGGTTTGATTCACCCCTCCACTTT. Residues: CASRRELGFDSPLHF. The V gene is TRBV5-1, the J gene TRBJ1-6, with D unresolved. The CDR3 runs 15 residues. The V and J ends lost 5 bases and 8 bases respectively, with 17 bases between them. Germline assignment: CDR1 SGHRS and CDR2 YFSETQ.

There are a few counts of this clone. The genes are TRBV10-3 and TRBJ1-1, with 9 nucleotides matching TRBD1. Losses at the gene ends were 7 bases for V and 0 bases for J; bases not matched to a gene: 6. The CDR3 is made up of 15 amino acids. Germline V lookup: CDR1 ENHRY, CDR2 SYGVKD. Here the CDR3 reads CAITGTGNMNTEAFF. The CDR3 DNA sequence: TGTGCCATCACCGGGACAGGGAATATGAACACTGAAGCTTTCTTT.

The chain employs TRBV11-2 and TRBJ2-7; 12 nucleotides agree with TRBD1. J lost 4 bases, V lost 5 bases, and 12 bases had no gene match. The germline V gene has CDR1 SGHAT and CDR2 FQNNGV. The CDR3 runs 17 residues. The CDR3 reads CASSQIPGQGAGYEQYV. CDR3 nucleotide sequence: TGTGCCAGCAGCCAGATCCCGGGACAGGGGGCCGGGTACGAGCAGTACGTC.

This chain connects TRBV10-1 to TRBJ2-5; the match to TRBD2 covers 7 bases. CDR1 is WNHNN, CDR2 SYGVQD, per germline (reference sequence). The CDR3 loop spans 13 amino acids. The V and J ends lost 10 bases and 4 bases, in that order; junction bases with no gene match: 9. CDR3 loop: CATAGQRGETQYF. The CDR3 DNA reads TGCGCCACCGCGGGCCAGCGGGGAGAGACCCAGTACTTC.

The chain joins TRBV2 to TRBJ1-2; tentatively, D is TRBD1 (6 bases). Germline V gives CDR1 SNHLY, CDR2 FYNNEI. CDR3 size: 14 residues. Trimming removed 6 bases at V and 4 bases at J, with 15 bases between. The CDR3 nucleotides are TGTGCCAGCAGGGGGGTGGGGACATTCTATGGCTACACCTTC. This gives the protein CASRGVGTFYGYTF.

The V and J genes are TRBV4-1 and TRBJ2-7; 10 positions match TRBD1. Per germline, CDR1 MGHRA and CDR2 YSYEKL. This CDR3 has 15 residues. After removal of 3 bases from V and 6 bases from J, the junction contained 8 bases not matched to a gene. In DNA form, the CDR3 reads TGCGCCAGCAGCCAGGAAGAGACAGGGGGCTTCGAGCAGTACTTC. Its translation is CASSQEETGGFEQYF.